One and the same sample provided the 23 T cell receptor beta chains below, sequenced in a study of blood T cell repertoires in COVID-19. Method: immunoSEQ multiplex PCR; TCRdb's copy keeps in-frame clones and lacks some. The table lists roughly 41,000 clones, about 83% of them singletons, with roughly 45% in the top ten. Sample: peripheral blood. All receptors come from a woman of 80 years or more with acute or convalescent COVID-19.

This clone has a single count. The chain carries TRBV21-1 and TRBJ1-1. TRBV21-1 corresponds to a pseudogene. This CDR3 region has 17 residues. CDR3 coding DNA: TGTGCCAGCAGTCCAAGCCCACAGGGAGGGCGCCACACTGAAGCTTTCTTT. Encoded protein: CASSPSPQGGRHTEAFF.

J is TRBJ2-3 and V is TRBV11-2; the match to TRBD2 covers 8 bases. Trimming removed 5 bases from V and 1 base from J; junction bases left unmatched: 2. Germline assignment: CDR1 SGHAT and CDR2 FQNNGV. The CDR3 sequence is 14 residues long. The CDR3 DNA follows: TGTGCCAGCAGCCCGGGGGGGGGCACAGATACGCAGTATTTT. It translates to CASSPGGGTDTQYF.

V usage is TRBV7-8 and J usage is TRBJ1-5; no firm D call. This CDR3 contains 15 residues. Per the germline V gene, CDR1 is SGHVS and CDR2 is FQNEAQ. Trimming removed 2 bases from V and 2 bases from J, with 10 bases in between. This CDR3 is CASSLKRGGNQPQHF. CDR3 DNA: TGTGCCAGCAGCTTAAAGCGAGGAGGCAATCAGCCCCAGCATTTT.

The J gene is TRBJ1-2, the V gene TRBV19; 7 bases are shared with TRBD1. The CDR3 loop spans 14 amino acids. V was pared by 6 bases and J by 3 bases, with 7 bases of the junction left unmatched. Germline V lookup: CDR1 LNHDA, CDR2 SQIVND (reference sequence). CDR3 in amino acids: CASRPLQGDYGYTF. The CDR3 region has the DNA TGTGCCAGTAGACCCCTGCAGGGGGACTATGGCTACACCTTC.

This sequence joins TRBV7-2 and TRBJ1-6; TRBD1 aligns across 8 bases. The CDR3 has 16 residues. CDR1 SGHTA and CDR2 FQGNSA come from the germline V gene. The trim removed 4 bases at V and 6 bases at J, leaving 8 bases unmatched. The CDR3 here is CASSSRQGAANSPLHF. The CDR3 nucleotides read TGTGCCAGCAGCTCCAGGCAGGGGGCTGCTAATTCACCCCTCCACTTT.

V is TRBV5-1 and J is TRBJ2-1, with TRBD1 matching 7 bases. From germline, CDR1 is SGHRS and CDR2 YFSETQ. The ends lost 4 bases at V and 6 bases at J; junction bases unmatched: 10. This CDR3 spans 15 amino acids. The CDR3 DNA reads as TGCGCCAGCAGCGCGACAGGGACGGGTAGCAATGAGCAGTTCTTC. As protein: CASSATGTGSNEQFF.

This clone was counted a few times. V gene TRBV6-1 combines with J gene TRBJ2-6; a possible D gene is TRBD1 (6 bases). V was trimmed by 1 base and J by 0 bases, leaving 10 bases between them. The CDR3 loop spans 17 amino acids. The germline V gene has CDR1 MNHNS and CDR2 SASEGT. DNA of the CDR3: TGTGCCAGCAGTGAAGGGCCCAGGGGCTCTGGGGCCAACGTCCTGACTTTC. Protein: CASSEGPRGSGANVLTF.

The CDR3 DNA sequence: TGTGCCAGCAGCTTACAAACCAGGAACACTGAAGCTTTCTTT. Its translation: CASSLQTRNTEAFF. This chain connects TRBV11-2 to TRBJ1-1, with D uncertain. Trimming cost V 2 bases and J 1 base, with 8 bases left between them. Germline CDR1 SGHAT, CDR2 FQNNGV. The CDR3 sequence is 14 residues long.

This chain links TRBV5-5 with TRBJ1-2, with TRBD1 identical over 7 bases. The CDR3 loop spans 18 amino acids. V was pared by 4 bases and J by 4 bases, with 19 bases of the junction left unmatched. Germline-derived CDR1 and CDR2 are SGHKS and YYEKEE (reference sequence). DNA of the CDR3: TGTGCCAGCAGCCAGAATCCGAGACAGGGACCCTTAACCTATGGCTACACCTTC. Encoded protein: CASSQNPRQGPLTYGYTF.

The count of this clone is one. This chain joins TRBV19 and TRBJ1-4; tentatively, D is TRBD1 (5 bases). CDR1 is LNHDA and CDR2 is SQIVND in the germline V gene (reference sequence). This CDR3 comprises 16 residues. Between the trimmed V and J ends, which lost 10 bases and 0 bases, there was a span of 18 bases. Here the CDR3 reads CATAGREGTTNEKLFF. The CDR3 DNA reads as TGTGCCACCGCGGGACGGGAGGGCACAACTAATGAAAAACTGTTTTTT.

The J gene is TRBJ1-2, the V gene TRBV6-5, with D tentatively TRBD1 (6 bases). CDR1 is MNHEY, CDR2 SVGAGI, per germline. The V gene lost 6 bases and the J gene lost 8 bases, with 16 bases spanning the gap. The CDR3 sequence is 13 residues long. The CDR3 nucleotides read TGTGCCAGCAGCACCAGGGGTAACGGAGGCTACACCTTC. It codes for CASSTRGNGGYTF.

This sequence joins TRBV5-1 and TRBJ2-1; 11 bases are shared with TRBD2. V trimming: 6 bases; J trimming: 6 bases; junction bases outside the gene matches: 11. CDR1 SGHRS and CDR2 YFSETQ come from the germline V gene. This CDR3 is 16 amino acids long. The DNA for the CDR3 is TGCGCCAGCAATATGGGTTGGCTAGCGGGGGGCAATGAGCAGTTCTTC. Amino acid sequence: CASNMGWLAGGNEQFF.

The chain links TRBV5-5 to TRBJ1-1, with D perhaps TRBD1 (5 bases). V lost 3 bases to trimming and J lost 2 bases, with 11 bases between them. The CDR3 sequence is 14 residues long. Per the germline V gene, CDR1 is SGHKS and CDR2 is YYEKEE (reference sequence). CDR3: CASSSRGVNTEAFF. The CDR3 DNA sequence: TGTGCCAGCAGCTCCCGGGGGGTCAACACTGAAGCTTTCTTT.

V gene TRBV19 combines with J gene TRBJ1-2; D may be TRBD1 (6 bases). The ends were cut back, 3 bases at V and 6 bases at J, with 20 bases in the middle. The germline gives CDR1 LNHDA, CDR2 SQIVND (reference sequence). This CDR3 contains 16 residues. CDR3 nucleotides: TGTGCCAGTAGTATCGGGCCGGATTCGAGGGGGAATGGCTACACCTTC. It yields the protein CASSIGPDSRGNGYTF.

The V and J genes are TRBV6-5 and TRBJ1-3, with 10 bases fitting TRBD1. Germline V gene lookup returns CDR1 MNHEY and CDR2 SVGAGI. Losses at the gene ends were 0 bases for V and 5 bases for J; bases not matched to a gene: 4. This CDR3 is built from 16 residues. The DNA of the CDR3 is TGTGCCAGCAGTTACTCTGGGACAGGGGCACGAAACACCATATATTTT. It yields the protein CASSYSGTGARNTIYF.

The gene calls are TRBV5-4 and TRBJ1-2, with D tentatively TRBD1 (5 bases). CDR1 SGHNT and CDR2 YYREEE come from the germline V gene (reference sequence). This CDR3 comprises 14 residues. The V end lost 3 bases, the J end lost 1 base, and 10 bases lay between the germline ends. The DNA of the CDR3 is TGTGCCAGCAGCTCCCGGCAGGGTAACTATGGCTACACCTTC. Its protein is CASSSRQGNYGYTF.

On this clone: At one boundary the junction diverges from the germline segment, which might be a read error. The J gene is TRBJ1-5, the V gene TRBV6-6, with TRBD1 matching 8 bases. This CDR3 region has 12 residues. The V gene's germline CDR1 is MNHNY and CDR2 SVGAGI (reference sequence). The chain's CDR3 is CASSLEQGAHHF. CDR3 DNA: TGTGCCAGCAGTCTCGAGCAGGGGGCCCACCATTTT.

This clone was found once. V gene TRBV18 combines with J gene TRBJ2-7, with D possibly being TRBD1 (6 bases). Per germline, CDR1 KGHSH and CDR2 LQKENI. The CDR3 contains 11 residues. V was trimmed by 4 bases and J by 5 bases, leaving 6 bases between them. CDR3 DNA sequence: TGTGCCAGCTCACAGGGGGACGAGCAGTACTTC. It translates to CASSQGDEQYF.

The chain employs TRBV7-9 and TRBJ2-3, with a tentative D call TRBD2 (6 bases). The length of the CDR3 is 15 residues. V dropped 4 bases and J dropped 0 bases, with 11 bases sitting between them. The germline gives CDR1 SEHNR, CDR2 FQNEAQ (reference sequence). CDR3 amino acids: CASSSGTHSTDTQYF. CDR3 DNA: TGTGCCAGCAGCTCCGGGACTCACAGCACAGATACGCAGTATTTT.

The CDR3 spells CASSPSGGAYEQYF. CDR3 DNA: TGTGCCAGCTCACCCAGCGGGGGGGCCTACGAGCAGTACTTC. The chain couples TRBV18 to TRBJ2-7; 10 bases match TRBD2. The J segment lost 2 bases and the V segment lost 3 bases, leaving 1 base of the junction unmatched. The CDR3 loop spans 14 amino acids. Germline CDR1 reads KGHSH; CDR2 reads LQKENI.

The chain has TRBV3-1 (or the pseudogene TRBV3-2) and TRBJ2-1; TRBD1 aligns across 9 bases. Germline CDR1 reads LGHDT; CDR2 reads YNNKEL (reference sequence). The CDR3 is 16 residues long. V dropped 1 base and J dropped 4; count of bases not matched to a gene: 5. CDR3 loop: CASSQAGTGSYNEQFF. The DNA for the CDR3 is TGTGCCAGCAGCCAAGCAGGGACAGGGTCTTACAATGAGCAGTTCTTC.

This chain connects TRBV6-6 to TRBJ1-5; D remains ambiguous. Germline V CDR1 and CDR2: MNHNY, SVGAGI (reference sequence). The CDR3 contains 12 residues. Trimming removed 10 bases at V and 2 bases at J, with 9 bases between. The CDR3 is CATGEGNQPQHF. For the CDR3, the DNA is TGTGCCACCGGAGAGGGCAATCAGCCCCAGCATTTT.

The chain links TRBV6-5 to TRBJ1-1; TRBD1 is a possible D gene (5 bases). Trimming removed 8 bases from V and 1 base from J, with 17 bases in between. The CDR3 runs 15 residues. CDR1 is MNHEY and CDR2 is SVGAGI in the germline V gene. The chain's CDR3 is CASLPGGTGNTEAFF. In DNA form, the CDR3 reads TGTGCCAGCCTACCTGGGGGGACGGGGAACACTGAAGCTTTCTTT.